This TCR beta chain was captured in a study of ipilimumab plus nivolumab after autologous stem cell transplantation. Generated by immunoSEQ multiplex PCR, the TCRdb table keeps only in-frame clones and is missing some. The sample yields more than 9,000 clones, roughly 71% seen once. Study-wide results and limits: Authors suggest TCR repertoire, Treg phenotype and gut microbiota support further study.

Germline assignment: CDR1 SEHNR and CDR2 FQNEAQ (reference sequence). V dropped 5 bases and J dropped 0 bases, with 10 bases sitting between them. The CDR3 is made up of 15 amino acids. As regards this clone: The target antigen is unknown.

Source: PBMCs, taken in a trial of ipilimumab plus nivolumab as post-transplant consolidation. V gene TRBV7-9 combines with J gene TRBJ1-4, with D perhaps matching TRBD1 (5 bases). This TCR derives from a female donor with multiple myeloma. DNA of the CDR3: TGTGCCAGCAGCGGGGGGTTGACAACTAATGAAAAACTGTTTTTT. Translating gives CASSGGLTTNEKLFF.